The sequence of this T cell receptor (beta chain) was determined in a study of post-analysis software for immune sequencing data. General study findings and limits: Higher frequency in patients than in controls was seen for five TRBV segments, with TRBV5-6, TRBV5-1 and TRBV20-1 among them. People with multiple sclerosis had a significantly lower normalized Chao1 diversity than controls did.

Regarding this clonotype: Its antigen is as yet unknown.

The CDR3 length is 14 residues. With 3 bases removed from V and 5 bases from J, the gap between germline ends came to 10 bases. Per the germline V gene, CDR1 is KGHSH and CDR2 is LQKENI. Built from TCR beta cDNA, the libraries had unique molecular identifiers in them. TCRdb analysed the PCR reads with MiXCR anew, one entry per CDR3 protein. There are roughly 730,000 distinct CDR3 sequences in the sample; 30% occur only once, and about 0.5% lies in the top ten. The sample was blood. The chain employs TRBV18 and TRBJ1-4; D is ambiguous. The receptor was isolated from a girl aged 10 to 17 with multiple sclerosis. In DNA, the CDR3 is TGTGCCAGCTCACCTTTACAGAAAAATGAAAAACTGTTTTTT. It specifies CASSPLQKNEKLFF. The full variable domain, with the rest looked up from reference TRBV18 and TRBJ1-4, is NAGVMQNPRHLVRRRGQEARLRCSPMKGHSHVYWYRQLPEEGLKFMVYLQKENIIDESGMPKERFSAEFPKEGPSILRIQQVVRGDSAAYFCASSPLQKNEKLFFGSGTQLSVL.